The rows below give T cell receptor beta chains drawn from one sample of a study of blood T cell repertoires in COVID-19. Libraries were prepared by immunoSEQ multiplex PCR; TCRdb keeps only in-frame clonotypes and omits some of them. The data contain 230,000 or so clones, roughly 80% of them singletons. Sequencing was carried out using peripheral blood. These TCRs come from a man aged 25-40 years with active or convalescent COVID-19. Both conserved end residues are part of each CDR3. A D gene is named only where the DNA matches it firmly. Clone size is shown for a subset of rows, as once, few, many or a class of expanded clone.

abundance: .
v_gene: TRBV6-5
d_gene: .
j_gene: TRBJ1-4
CDR3aa: CASSWRGPNEKLFF
CDR3nt: TGTGCCAGCAGTTGGCGAGGGCCTAATGAAAAACTGTTTTTT

abundance: .
v_gene: TRBV12-3/TRBV12-4
d_gene: .
j_gene: TRBJ1-5
CDR3aa: CASSLQGWPQHF
CDR3nt: TGTGCCAGCAGTTTACAGGGGTGGCCCCAGCATTTT

abundance: .
v_gene: TRBV28
d_gene: .
j_gene: TRBJ2-7
CDR3aa: CASSPTGAKSEQYF
CDR3nt: TGTGCCAGCAGCCCGACAGGAGCCAAGTCCGAGCAGTACTTC

abundance: .
v_gene: TRBV15
d_gene: TRBD1
j_gene: TRBJ2-5
CDR3aa: CATSTNRGPQETQYF
CDR3nt: TGTGCCACCAGCACGAACAGGGGGCCCCAAGAGACCCAGTACTTC

abundance: .
v_gene: TRBV19
d_gene: .
j_gene: TRBJ1-1
CDR3aa: CASSIPRDTEAFF
CDR3nt: TGTGCCAGTAGTATCCCCAGGGACACTGAAGCTTTCTTT

abundance: once
v_gene: TRBV6-5
d_gene: TRBD1
j_gene: TRBJ1-4
CDR3aa: CASSQDRGGEKLFF
CDR3nt: TGTGCCAGCAGCCAAGACAGGGGAGGTGAAAAACTGTTTTTT

abundance: few
v_gene: TRBV27
d_gene: .
j_gene: TRBJ2-1
CDR3aa: CASSLAGGRPFYEQFF
CDR3nt: TGTGCCAGCAGTTTAGCTGGTGGGAGGCCCTTTTATGAGCAGTTCTTC

abundance: .
v_gene: TRBV5-1
d_gene: .
j_gene: TRBJ1-2
CDR3aa: CASTREGLGYGYTF
CDR3nt: TGCGCCAGCACCCGGGAGGGGTTGGGCTATGGCTACACCTTC

abundance: few
v_gene: TRBV5-4
d_gene: .
j_gene: TRBJ1-2
CDR3aa: CASSPGQPYGYTF
CDR3nt: TGTGCCAGCAGCCCAGGACAGCCCTATGGCTACACCTTC

abundance: .
v_gene: TRBV18
d_gene: TRBD1
j_gene: TRBJ2-5
CDR3aa: CASSRRGQGAEGNQETQYF
CDR3nt: TGTGCCAGCTCACGCCGGGGACAGGGGGCCGAGGGTAACCAAGAGACCCAGTACTTC

abundance: few
v_gene: TRBV7-2
d_gene: .
j_gene: TRBJ1-6
CDR3aa: CASSFVPRSGSPLHF
CDR3nt: TGTGCCAGCAGCTTTGTGCCCAGGTCCGGTTCACCCCTCCACTTT

abundance: .
v_gene: TRBV4-3
d_gene: .
j_gene: TRBJ1-4
CDR3aa: CASSQVRNEKLFF
CDR3nt: TGCGCCAGCAGCCAAGTCAGGAATGAAAAACTGTTTTTT

abundance: few
v_gene: TRBV19
d_gene: TRBD1
j_gene: TRBJ2-3
CDR3aa: CASSQQTGTYTQYF
CDR3nt: TGTGCCAGTAGTCAGCAGACAGGGACATATACGCAGTATTTT

abundance: .
v_gene: TRBV3-1/TRBV3-2
d_gene: .
j_gene: TRBJ2-2
CDR3aa: CASSFRDFNTGELFF
CDR3nt: TGTGCCAGCAGCTTCCGGGACTTTAACACCGGGGAGCTGTTTTTT

abundance: .
v_gene: TRBV3-1/TRBV3-2
d_gene: .
j_gene: TRBJ1-2
CDR3aa: CASSQDQAGRGYTF
CDR3nt: TGTGCCAGCAGCCAAGATCAGGCAGGGCGAGGCTACACCTTC

abundance: .
v_gene: TRBV15
d_gene: .
j_gene: TRBJ1-5
CDR3aa: CATSPRGQPQHF
CDR3nt: TGTGCCACCAGCCCGCGAGGTCAGCCCCAGCATTTT

abundance: .
v_gene: TRBV6-5
d_gene: .
j_gene: TRBJ1-2
CDR3aa: CASSRGANYGYTF
CDR3nt: TGTGCCAGCAGCCGGGGAGCTAACTATGGCTACACCTTC

abundance: few
v_gene: TRBV28
d_gene: .
j_gene: TRBJ1-4
CDR3aa: CASSSGQNEKLFF
CDR3nt: TGTGCCAGCAGTTCCGGACAGAATGAAAAACTGTTTTTT

abundance: .
v_gene: TRBV2
d_gene: TRBD1
j_gene: TRBJ2-5
CDR3aa: CASSLTGLVETQYF
CDR3nt: TGTGCCAGCAGTTTGACAGGGTTGGTAGAGACCCAGTACTTC

abundance: .
v_gene: TRBV6-1
d_gene: TRBD2
j_gene: TRBJ2-1
CDR3aa: CASSEAVLAGGAGNEQFF
CDR3nt: TGTGCCAGCAGTGAAGCTGTACTAGCGGGGGGGGCCGGAAATGAGCAGTTCTTC

abundance: once
v_gene: TRBV11-3
d_gene: TRBD1
j_gene: TRBJ2-7
CDR3aa: CASSLGGTGGYYEQYF
CDR3nt: TGTGCCAGCAGCTTAGGGGGGACAGGGGGTTACTACGAGCAGTACTTC

abundance: .
v_gene: TRBV24-1
d_gene: TRBD1
j_gene: TRBJ2-2
CDR3aa: CATSGVPGQGANTGELFF
CDR3nt: TGTGCCACCAGTGGCGTACCGGGACAGGGGGCGAACACCGGGGAGCTGTTTTTT

abundance: .
v_gene: TRBV24-1
d_gene: .
j_gene: TRBJ2-7
CDR3aa: CATSQGNEQYF
CDR3nt: TGTGCCACATCACAGGGAAACGAGCAGTACTTC

abundance: .
v_gene: TRBV15
d_gene: TRBD1
j_gene: TRBJ2-7
CDR3aa: CATSADLGTGAYEQYF
CDR3nt: TGTGCCACCAGCGCTGACCTCGGGACAGGGGCCTACGAGCAGTACTTC